The present T cell receptor beta chain was sequenced within a study of type 1 and type 2 diabetes patients. Genomic DNA was the PCR template. A primer set of 30 forward and 13 reverse primers amplified the CDR3. TCRdb processed the multiplex PCR reads anew with MiXCR; each CDR3 protein has one entry. The sample holds 250,000 or so distinct CDR3 sequences; around 47% are singletons and the top ten take roughly 13%. The CDR3 totals 18 residues. With V trimmed by 3 bases and J by 1 base, 8 bases remained unmatched. Per germline, CDR1 SGHTA and CDR2 FQGNSA. This TCR was sampled from a young man with type 2 diabetes. Sequenced: peripheral blood mononuclear cells (PBMCs). The chain carries TRBV7-2 and TRBJ2-7; 14 bases fit TRBD2. As DNA, the CDR3 is TGTGCCAGCAGCTTCAAGGGACTAGCGGGAGAAAGGTCCTACGAGCAGTACTTC. Its translation is CASSFKGLAGERSYEQYF. Full variable domain (remainder filled in from reference TRBV7-2 and TRBJ2-7): GAGVSQSPSNKVTEKGKDVELRCDPISGHTALYWYRQSLGQGLEFLIYFQGNSAPDKSGLPSDRFSAERTGGSVSTLTIQRTQQEDSAVYLCASSFKGLAGERSYEQYFGPGTRLTVT.